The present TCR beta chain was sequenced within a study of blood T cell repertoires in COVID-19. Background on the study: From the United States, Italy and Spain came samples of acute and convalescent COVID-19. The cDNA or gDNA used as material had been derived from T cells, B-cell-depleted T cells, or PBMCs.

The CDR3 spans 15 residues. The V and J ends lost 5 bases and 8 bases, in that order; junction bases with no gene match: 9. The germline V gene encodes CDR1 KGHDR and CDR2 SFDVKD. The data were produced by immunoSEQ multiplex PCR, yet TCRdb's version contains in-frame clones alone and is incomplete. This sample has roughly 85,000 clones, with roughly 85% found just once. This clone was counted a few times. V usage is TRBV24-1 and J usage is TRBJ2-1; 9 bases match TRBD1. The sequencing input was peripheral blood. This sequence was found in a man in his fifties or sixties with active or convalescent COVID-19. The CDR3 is CATSGTTGGRDEQFF. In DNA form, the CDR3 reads TGTGCCACCAGTGGGACCACAGGGGGCAGGGATGAGCAGTTCTTC.